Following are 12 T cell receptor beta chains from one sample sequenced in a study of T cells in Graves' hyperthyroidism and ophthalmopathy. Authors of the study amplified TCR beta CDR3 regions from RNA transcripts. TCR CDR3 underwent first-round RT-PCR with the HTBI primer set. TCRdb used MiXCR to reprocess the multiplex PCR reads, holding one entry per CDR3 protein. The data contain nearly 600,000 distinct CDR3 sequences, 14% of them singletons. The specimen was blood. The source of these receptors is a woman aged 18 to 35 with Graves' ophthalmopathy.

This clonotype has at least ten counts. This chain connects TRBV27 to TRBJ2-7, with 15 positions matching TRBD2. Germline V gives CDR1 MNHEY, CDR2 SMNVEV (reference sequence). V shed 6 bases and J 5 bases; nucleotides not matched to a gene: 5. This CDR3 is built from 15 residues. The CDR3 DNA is TGTGCCAGCAGCCCCGGGACTAGCGGGAGGAACGAGCAGTACTTC. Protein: CASSPGTSGRNEQYF.

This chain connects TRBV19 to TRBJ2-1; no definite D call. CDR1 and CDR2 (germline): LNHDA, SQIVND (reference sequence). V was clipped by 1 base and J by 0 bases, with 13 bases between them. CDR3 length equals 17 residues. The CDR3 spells CASSIVFLEHSYNEQFF. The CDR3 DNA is TGTGCCAGTAGTATAGTTTTTCTAGAGCACTCCTACAATGAGCAGTTCTTC.

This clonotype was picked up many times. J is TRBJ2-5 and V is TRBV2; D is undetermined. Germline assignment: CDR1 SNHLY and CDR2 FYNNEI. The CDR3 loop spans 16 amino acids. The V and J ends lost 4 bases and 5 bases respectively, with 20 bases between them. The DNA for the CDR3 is TGTGCCAGCAGTGGGGGTATCTCCGGGTGGATGGAGACCCAGTACTTC. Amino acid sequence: CASSGGISGWMETQYF.

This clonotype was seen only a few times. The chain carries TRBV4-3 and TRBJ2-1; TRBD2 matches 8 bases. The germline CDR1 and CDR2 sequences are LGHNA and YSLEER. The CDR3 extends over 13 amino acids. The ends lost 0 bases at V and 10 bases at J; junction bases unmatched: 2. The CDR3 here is CASSQDRLAEQFF. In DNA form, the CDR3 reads TGCGCCAGCAGCCAAGATAGACTAGCGGAGCAGTTCTTC.

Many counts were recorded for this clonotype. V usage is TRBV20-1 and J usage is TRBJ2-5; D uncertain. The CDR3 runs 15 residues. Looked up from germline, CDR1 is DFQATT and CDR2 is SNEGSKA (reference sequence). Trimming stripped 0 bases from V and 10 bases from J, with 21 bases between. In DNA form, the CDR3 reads TGCAGTGCTAGAGACTTATCCCGAGAAGGACGATACCAGTACTTC. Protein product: CSARDLSREGRYQYF.

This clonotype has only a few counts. CDR3 sequence: CASSASGSLDEQYF. The CDR3 DNA follows: TGTGCCAGCAGCGCTAGCGGGAGTCTCGACGAGCAGTACTTC. The J gene is TRBJ2-7, the V gene TRBV9; 10 positions agree with TRBD2. Germline CDR1 is SGDLS and CDR2 is YYNGEE. V gave up 3 bases and J gave up 5 bases; unmatched junction bases: 5. CDR3 length: 14 residues.

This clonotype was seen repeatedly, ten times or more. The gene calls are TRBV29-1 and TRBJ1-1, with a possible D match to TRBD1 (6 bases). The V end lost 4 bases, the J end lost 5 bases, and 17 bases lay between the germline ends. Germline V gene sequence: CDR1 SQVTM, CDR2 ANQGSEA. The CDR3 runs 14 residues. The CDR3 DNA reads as TGCAGCGTTGGAAGACAGGCCGGGGGTACTGAAGCTTTCTTT. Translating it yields CSVGRQAGGTEAFF.

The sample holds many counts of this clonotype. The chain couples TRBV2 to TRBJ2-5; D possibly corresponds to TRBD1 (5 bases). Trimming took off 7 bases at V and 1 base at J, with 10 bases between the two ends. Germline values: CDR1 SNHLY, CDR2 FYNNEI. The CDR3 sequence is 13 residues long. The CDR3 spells CASNRQFQETQYF. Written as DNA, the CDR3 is TGTGCCAGCAACCGACAGTTCCAAGAGACCCAGTACTTC.

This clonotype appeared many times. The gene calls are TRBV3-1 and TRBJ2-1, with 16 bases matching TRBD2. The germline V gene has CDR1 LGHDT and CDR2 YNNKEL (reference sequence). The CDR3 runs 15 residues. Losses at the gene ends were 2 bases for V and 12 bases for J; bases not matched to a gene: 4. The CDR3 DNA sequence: TGTGCCAGCAGCCAAACGGGACTAGCGGGAGGGGGGCAGTTCTTC. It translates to CASSQTGLAGGGQFF.

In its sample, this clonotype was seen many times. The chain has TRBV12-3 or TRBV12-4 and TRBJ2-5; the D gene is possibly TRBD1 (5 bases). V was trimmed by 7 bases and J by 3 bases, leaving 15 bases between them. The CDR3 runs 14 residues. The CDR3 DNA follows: TGTGCCAGCACCATACCGACAGAGGAAGAGACCCAGTACTTC. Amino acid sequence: CASTIPTEEETQYF.

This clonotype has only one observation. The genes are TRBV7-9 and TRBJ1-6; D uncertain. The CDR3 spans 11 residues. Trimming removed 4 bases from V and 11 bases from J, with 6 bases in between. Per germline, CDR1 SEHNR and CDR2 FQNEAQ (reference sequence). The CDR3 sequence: CASSSGAPLHF. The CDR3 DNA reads TGTGCCAGCAGCTCTGGGGCACCCCTCCACTTT. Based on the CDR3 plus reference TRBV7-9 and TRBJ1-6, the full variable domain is DTGVSQNPRHKITKRGQNVTFRCDPISEHNRLYWYRQTLGQGPEFLTYFQNEAQLEKSRLLSDRFSAERPKGSFSTLEIQRTEQGDSAMYLCASSSGAPLHFGNGTRLTVT.

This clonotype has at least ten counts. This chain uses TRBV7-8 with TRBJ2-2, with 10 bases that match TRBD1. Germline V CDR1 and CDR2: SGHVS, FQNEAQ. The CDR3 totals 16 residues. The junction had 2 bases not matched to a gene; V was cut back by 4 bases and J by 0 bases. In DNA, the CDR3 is TGTGCCAGCAGCTACGGACAGGGGGCGAACACCGGGGAGCTGTTTTTT. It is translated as CASSYGQGANTGELFF.